Below are 4 T cell receptor beta chains sequenced from a single sample in a study of neurological immune-mediated disorders. TCRdb recomputed calls from the 5' RACE reads with MiXCR, one row per CDR3 protein. The sample comprises about 38,000 distinct CDR3 sequences, nearly 5% of which are singletons, and roughly 9% rests with the top ten. Sequenced sample: CD4+ T cells from blood. All receptors derive from a man aged 18 to 29 in good health.

This clonotype came up many times. The CDR3 region has the DNA TGTGCCAGCAGTTTTAGGGACAGGGGGGGCACCGGGGAGCTGTTTTTT. Residues: CASSFRDRGGTGELFF. The V and J genes are TRBV27 and TRBJ2-2; TRBD1 matches at 11 bases. V dropped 3 bases and J dropped 4; count of bases not matched to a gene: 4. CDR3 length: 16 amino acids. Germline loops: CDR1 MNHEY, CDR2 SMNVEV (reference sequence).

The table lists this clonotype with many counts. This chain joins TRBV2 and TRBJ1-2; D is unresolved. Germline V gives CDR1 SNHLY, CDR2 FYNNEI. The CDR3 extends over 13 amino acids. V gave up 8 bases and J gave up 2 bases, with 12 bases separating them. CDR3 bases: TGTGCCAGCGAAGTACACTTCAACTATGGCTACACCTTC. Its protein is CASEVHFNYGYTF.

This clonotype was seen many times. CDR3 sequence: CASSRTSGAVLDEQYF. The CDR3 DNA reads as TGTGCCAGCAGTCGGACTAGCGGGGCTGTTTTAGACGAGCAGTACTTC. The chain joins TRBV6-5 to TRBJ2-7, with TRBD2 matching over 12 bases. The CDR3 length is 16 residues. The germline gives CDR1 MNHEY, CDR2 SVGAGI. The V gene end was trimmed by 5 bases and the J gene end by 5 bases; junction bases not matched to a gene: 10.

The table lists this clonotype with many counts. The V call is TRBV11-2, the J call TRBJ2-2; 10 nucleotides line up with TRBD2. The CDR3 is 16 amino acids. From germline, CDR1 is SGHAT and CDR2 FQNNGV. With V trimmed by 4 bases and J by 3 bases, 5 bases remained unmatched. DNA of the CDR3: TGTGCCAGCAGCTCTTTAGCGGGGGGCTACACCGGGGAGCTGTTTTTT. Protein sequence: CASSSLAGGYTGELFF.